This T cell receptor (beta chain) was identified in a study of T cells in Graves' hyperthyroidism and ophthalmopathy. Hyperthyroidism in the patients, aged 18 to 65, was newly diagnosed and under 2 months in duration. Diagnostic assessment was based on clinical symptoms, serum thyroxine and TRAb, thyroid ultrasound and orbital computed tomography. There were TCR beta CDR3 regions amplified from RNA transcripts. A first-round RT-PCR of the TCR CDR3 used the HTBI primer set. MiXCR was run by TCRdb on the multiplex PCR reads, yielding one entry per CDR3 protein. The sample holds 200,000 to 250,000 distinct CDR3 sequences, roughly a sixth seen once. Germline loops: CDR1 SGHTS, CDR2 YDEGEE. The CDR3 totals 14 residues. V dropped 3 bases and J dropped 2 bases, with 12 bases sitting between them. This clonotype was detected a few times.

The sample consisted of blood. This TCR was sampled from a woman aged 50 to 65 with Graves' hyperthyroidism. V is TRBV5-8 and J is TRBJ2-7; D possibly uses TRBD1 or TRBD2 (5 bases each). The CDR3 here is CASSSMRGPYEQYF. The CDR3 DNA reads as TGTGCCAGCAGCTCGATGAGGGGCCCCTACGAGCAGTACTTC.